This TCR beta chain is from a study of cytomegalovirus exposure and HLA in healthy donors. Study-wide results and limits: When analyzed later, a missense DCLRE1C variant was found to be linked to TCR beta V- and J-gene trimming.

As regards this clone: The target antigen is unknown. An end of the junction does not agree with germline; a read error may underlie this.

The CDR3 runs 13 residues. The germline V gene has CDR1 LNHDA and CDR2 SQIVND (reference sequence). This PCR relied on a set of 60 Vbeta primers and 13 Jbeta primers. The protocol was immunoSEQ multiplex PCR, while the TCRdb copy is restricted to in-frame clones and leaves out a portion. This listing includes 70,000 or so clones. Input material: PBMCs. V and J are TRBV19 and TRBJ1-1; 7 bases agree with TRBD1. The clonotype was recovered from a female donor in good health and CMV-seropositive. DNA for the CDR3: TGTGCCAGTAGTTCGACAGGGAACGCTGAAGCTTTCTTT. Its protein is CASSSTGNAEAFF.